What follows are 31 T cell receptor beta chains derived from one specimen sequenced in a study of cytomegalovirus exposure and HLA in healthy donors. 13 Jbeta primers and 60 Vbeta primers were used for the PCR. Libraries were prepared by immunoSEQ multiplex PCR; TCRdb keeps only in-frame clonotypes and omits some of them. The sample consists of 95,000 to 150,000 clones, roughly 66% of them appearing once. Sequenced sample: PBMCs. The source is a man between 18 and 29 years old in good health and CMV-seronegative.

CDR3 nucleotides: TGTGCCACCAGCGGGACAGGGTGGGGAGATACGCAGTATTTT. This encodes CATSGTGWGDTQYF. The J gene is TRBJ2-3, the V gene TRBV27; 9 bases fit TRBD1. CDR1 MNHEY and CDR2 SMNVEV come from the germline V gene (reference sequence). The V gene end was trimmed by 10 bases and the J gene end by 5 bases; junction bases not matched to a gene: 10. The CDR3 totals 14 residues.

This clone occurred a few times. J is TRBJ1-1 and V is TRBV27; 8 bases line up with TRBD1. This CDR3 has 14 amino acids. V trimming: 5 bases; J trimming: 0 bases; junction bases outside the gene matches: 2. Looked up from germline, CDR1 is MNHEY and CDR2 is SMNVEV (reference sequence). CDR3 region: CASSEQGVNTEAFF. The CDR3 coding sequence is TGTGCCAGCAGTGAACAGGGGGTGAACACTGAAGCTTTCTTT.

The chain joins TRBV11-3 to TRBJ2-2, with TRBD1 matching over 7 bases. CDR1 and CDR2 from the germline V gene are SGHNT and YENEEA. This CDR3 is 16 amino acids long. The trim removed 1 base at V and 6 bases at J, leaving 8 bases unmatched. The CDR3, as DNA: TGTGCCAGCAGCTTAGGAGGGACAGCCGGACCCGGGGAGCTGTTTTTT. This gives the protein CASSLGGTAGPGELFF.

This clone was picked up a small number of times. The J gene is TRBJ2-3, the V gene TRBV10-3; possibly TRBD2 for D (6 bases). CDR1 is ENHRY, CDR2 SYGVKD, per germline. Trimming pared 8 bases from V and 2 bases from J, leaving 14 bases between. The CDR3 runs to 14 residues. In DNA form, the CDR3 reads TGTGCCATCGCTCCGGGACTCCTCACAGATACGCAGTATTTT. Translating gives CAIAPGLLTDTQYF.

The chain uses TRBV5-1 and TRBJ2-7; 8 nucleotides match TRBD2. Looked up from germline, CDR1 is SGHRS and CDR2 is YFSETQ. The CDR3 contains 16 residues. The junction had 8 bases not matched to a gene; V was cut back by 0 bases and J by 3 bases. CDR3 sequence (DNA): TGCGCCAGCAGCTTGGGAACGACTAGCGCCTTCTACGAGCAGTACTTC. Protein sequence: CASSLGTTSAFYEQYF.

This clone was seen a few times. The V gene is TRBV27, the J gene TRBJ1-2; the D gene is possibly TRBD1 (5 bases). Germline lookup yields CDR1 MNHEY and CDR2 SMNVEV (reference sequence). The CDR3 spans 18 residues. Deletions cut 6 bases from V and 4 bases from J, with 27 bases between. The CDR3 DNA is TGTGCCAGCAGACACCGCCAAGGACAACCGACCTCCCTCTATGGCTACACCTTC. This gives the protein CASRHRQGQPTSLYGYTF.

This chain uses TRBV19 with TRBJ1-1; D remains ambiguous. Trimming took off 10 bases at V and 3 bases at J, with 15 bases between the two ends. This CDR3 is 13 amino acids long. In germline, CDR1 is LNHDA, CDR2 SQIVND (reference sequence). The DNA of the CDR3 is TGTGCCACCCAAATGAACGGGTACACTGAAGCTTTCTTT. Translating it yields CATQMNGYTEAFF.

For the CDR3, the DNA is TGTGCCAGCAGCCCGAGGGCAGAAAACTACGAGCAGTACTTC. This codes for CASSPRAENYEQYF. V is TRBV9 and J is TRBJ2-7; a possible D gene is TRBD2 (5 bases). The CDR3 sequence is 14 residues long. Trimming removed 4 bases from V and 3 bases from J, with 14 bases in between. Looked up from germline, CDR1 is SGDLS and CDR2 is YYNGEE.

The rearrangement links TRBV7-2 to TRBJ2-3; D possibly corresponds to TRBD2 (6 bases). The germline V gene encodes CDR1 SGHTA and CDR2 FQGNSA. V shed 7 bases and J shed 3 bases, with 14 bases lying between them. This CDR3 contains 14 residues. The CDR3 region is CASTLPGGTDTQYF. The CDR3 nucleotides are TGTGCCAGCACCCTCCCCGGGGGTACAGATACGCAGTATTTT.

The chain couples TRBV2 to TRBJ2-7; 11 bases are shared with TRBD2. The CDR3 runs to 13 residues. CDR1 and CDR2 (germline): SNHLY, FYNNEI. V trimming: 6 bases; J trimming: 3 bases; junction bases outside the gene matches: 1. CDR3 in amino acids: CASRTSGSYEQYF. As DNA, the CDR3 is TGTGCCAGCAGAACTAGCGGGAGCTACGAGCAGTACTTC.

V usage is TRBV6-5 and J usage is TRBJ2-1; D might be TRBD2 (5 bases). CDR1 and CDR2 (germline): MNHEY, SVGAGI. With 6 bases removed from V and 10 bases from J, the gap between germline ends came to 16 bases. The CDR3 is 13 amino acids. This chain's CDR3 is CASSSTRAQEQFF. The CDR3 DNA sequence: TGTGCCAGCAGCTCCACTAGGGCCCAGGAGCAGTTCTTC.

This clone was observed a single time. The chain combines TRBV7-9 with TRBJ2-5; D may be TRBD1 (5 bases). The CDR3 consists of 14 residues. Trimming shortened V by 4 bases and J by 5 bases, and 14 bases separated the two germline ends. Germline V gene lookup returns CDR1 SEHNR and CDR2 FQNEAQ (reference sequence). CDR3 in DNA: TGTGCCAGCAGCTCGAGACAGTTAACGGAGACCCAGTACTTC. Translation: CASSSRQLTETQYF.

The chain combines TRBV5-6 with TRBJ1-1; 8 bases map to TRBD1. Germline CDR1 and CDR2: SGHDT and YYEEEE. CDR3 size: 17 residues. V gave up 2 bases and J gave up 3 bases; unmatched junction bases: 12. CDR3 nucleotides: TGTGCCAGCAGCTTCCGACAGGGGAGAATATCGGACACTGAAGCTTTCTTT. It is translated as CASSFRQGRISDTEAFF.

This rearrangement joins TRBV2 to TRBJ2-5; 7 nucleotides match TRBD2. The germline CDR1 and CDR2 sequences are SNHLY and FYNNEI. The length of the CDR3 is 14 residues. V lost 4 bases and J lost 4; bases outside the gene matches: 6. CDR3 amino acids: CASSAWEGVETQYF. The CDR3 nucleotides read TGTGCCAGCAGTGCTTGGGAGGGAGTAGAGACCCAGTACTTC. Full variable domain (rest looked up from reference TRBV2 and TRBJ2-5): EPEVTQTPSHQVTQMGQEVILRCVPISNHLYFYWYRQILGQKVEFLVSFYNNEISEKSEIFDDQFSVERPDGSNFTLKIRSTKLEDSAMYFCASSAWEGVETQYFGPGTRLLVL.

V usage is TRBV30 and J usage is TRBJ1-1, with 7 bases matching TRBD1. V lost 5 bases to trimming and J lost 1 base; unmatched junction nucleotides: 4. Germline values: CDR1 GTSNPN, CDR2 SVGIG (reference sequence). The CDR3 extends over 13 amino acids. CDR3 amino acids: CAWDRASNTEAFF. CDR3 DNA: TGTGCCTGGGACAGGGCTTCGAACACTGAAGCTTTCTTT.

There are a few counts of this clone. This sequence joins TRBV29-1 and TRBJ2-3; TRBD1 aligns across 9 bases. V lost 4 bases to trimming and J lost 4 bases; unmatched junction nucleotides: 6. Germline CDR1 is SQVTM and CDR2 is ANQGSEA. The CDR3 loop spans 14 amino acids. CDR3 sequence (DNA): TGCAGCGTTGGGGGACAGGGTAGCTCAGATACGCAGTATTTT. It encodes CSVGGQGSSDTQYF.

The chain joins TRBV11-2 to TRBJ1-3, with D possibly TRBD1 on 6 matching bases. Per germline, CDR1 SGHAT and CDR2 FQNNGV. V lost 5 bases and J lost 7, with 15 bases in between. The CDR3 is 14 residues long. CDR3 in DNA: TGTGCCAGCAGCAGAGGACAGATTAAGAACACCATATATTTT. It specifies CASSRGQIKNTIYF.

The rearrangement uses TRBV7-9 and TRBJ2-7; 7 bases are a match to TRBD2. The J segment lost 2 bases and the V segment lost 5 bases, leaving 6 bases of the junction unmatched. CDR3 length: 14 amino acids. The V gene's germline CDR1 is SEHNR and CDR2 FQNEAQ (reference sequence). The CDR3 coding sequence is TGTGCCAGCAGCGCTGGGGGGGGAACCTACGAGCAGTACTTC. This codes for CASSAGGGTYEQYF.

This clone was observed a few times. This chain joins TRBV5-6 and TRBJ2-5, with D possibly matching TRBD1 (6 bases). CDR1 and CDR2 from the germline V gene are SGHDT and YYEEEE. With 3 bases removed from V and 5 bases from J, the gap between germline ends came to 20 bases. This CDR3 is 16 amino acids long. CDR3 bases: TGTGCCAGCAGCTCCACGAAACAGGGCCGACAGGAGACCCAGTACTTC. Amino acids: CASSSTKQGRQETQYF.

The chain is built from TRBV6-5 and TRBJ1-3, with 8 positions matching TRBD1. Trimming took 5 bases from V and 2 from J; bases not matched to a gene: 5. CDR3 length equals 15 residues. Germline assignment: CDR1 MNHEY and CDR2 SVGAGI. The CDR3 bases are TGTGCCAGCAGTAACAGGGGGAGAACTGGAAACACCATATATTTT. This codes for CASSNRGRTGNTIYF.

In this sample, this clone turned up a few times. The V gene is TRBV9, the J gene TRBJ2-7; 9 nucleotides agree with TRBD1. The V and J ends lost 0 bases and 8 bases, in that order; junction bases with no gene match: 9. CDR1 is SGDLS, CDR2 YYNGEE, per germline. The CDR3 consists of 15 residues. CDR3 coding DNA: TGTGCCAGCAGCGTAGGTCACGGGACAGGGACCCAGCAGTACTTC. Translating it yields CASSVGHGTGTQQYF.

This clone has more than one count but fewer than ten. The chain links TRBV7-9 to TRBJ2-7; perhaps TRBD2 as D (6 bases). Trimming pared 4 bases from V and 3 bases from J, leaving 25 bases between. The CDR3 extends over 18 amino acids. Germline CDR1 SEHNR, CDR2 FQNEAQ (reference sequence). The CDR3 region is CASSSSRESIQRHYEQYF. In DNA, the CDR3 is TGTGCCAGCAGCTCCTCCCGGGAGTCGATCCAGCGGCACTACGAGCAGTACTTC.

This clone was picked up a small number of times. V is TRBV5-1 and J is TRBJ2-5; the match to TRBD2 covers 9 bases. With the DNA end fitting TRBJ2-7 better, the J assignment may be wrong. The germline gives CDR1 SGHRS, CDR2 YFSETQ. The CDR3 runs to 16 residues. CDR3 residues: CASSLAAGGLAYEQYF. CDR3 coding DNA: TGCGCCAGCAGCTTGGCGGCGGGGGGGCTCGCCTACGAGCAGTACTTC.

The genes are TRBV9 and TRBJ2-5; 7 nucleotides agree with TRBD1. Germline assignment: CDR1 SGDLS and CDR2 YYNGEE. J gave up 2 bases and V 4 bases, and 5 bases lay outside the gene matches. CDR3 length: 14 amino acids. In nucleotides, the CDR3 is TGTGCCAGCAGCCCCCGACAGGGACAAGAGACCCAGTACTTC. This gives the protein CASSPRQGQETQYF.

This chain connects TRBV6-5 to TRBJ1-1; 8 nucleotides agree with TRBD1. This CDR3 has 15 amino acids. Per the germline V gene, CDR1 is MNHEY and CDR2 is SVGAGI. V was clipped by 4 bases and J by 7 bases; unmatched bases: 11. In nucleotides, the CDR3 is TGTGCCAGCAGTTCCGGGACAGGAGGCGGCGGTGAAGCTTTCTTT. It translates to CASSSGTGGGGEAFF.

This clone was seen a handful of times. V usage is TRBV2 and J usage is TRBJ1-5; 7 bases line up with TRBD1. Unmatched junction bases numbered 3, after V lost 4 bases and J lost 0 bases. This CDR3 is 15 amino acids long. CDR1 is SNHLY and CDR2 is FYNNEI in the germline V gene. This chain's CDR3 is CASSGGQYSNQPQHF. The CDR3 bases are TGTGCCAGCAGTGGGGGACAGTATAGCAATCAGCCCCAGCATTTT.

The chain has TRBV28 and TRBJ1-2, with D possibly being TRBD1 (6 bases). The V gene lost 2 bases and the J gene lost 7 bases, with 20 bases spanning the gap. The CDR3 extends over 16 amino acids. Germline assignment: CDR1 MDHEN and CDR2 SYDVKM. The CDR3 nucleotides are TGTGCCAGCAGTTTACTCCCGGACAGTGACCTGGTTGGCTACACCTTC. Protein sequence: CASSLLPDSDLVGYTF.

The chain is built from TRBV6-5 and TRBJ2-7; 7 nucleotides align to TRBD1. Germline assignment: CDR1 MNHEY and CDR2 SVGAGI. This CDR3 region has 14 residues. The V and J ends lost 7 bases and 1 base, in that order; junction bases with no gene match: 7. The CDR3 is CASKGAGASYEQYF. CDR3 bases: TGTGCCAGCAAGGGGGCAGGGGCGTCCTACGAGCAGTACTTC.

The CDR3 protein is CASTTGFSYEQYF. The DNA of the CDR3 is TGTGCCAGTACCACAGGGTTCTCCTACGAGCAGTACTTC. This sequence joins TRBV19 and TRBJ2-5; D is possibly TRBD1 (6 bases). The J call is doubtful: the DNA matches TRBJ2-7 better. The CDR3 runs 13 residues. The V gene's germline CDR1 is LNHDA and CDR2 SQIVND (reference sequence).

The chain is built from TRBV4-2 and TRBJ2-1, with 12 nucleotides matching TRBD2. Germline loops: CDR1 LGHNA, CDR2 YNFKEQ. The ends lost 2 bases at V and 10 bases at J; junction bases unmatched: 6. CDR3 length: 15 residues. CDR3 sequence: CASSQIGLAGSEQFF. The CDR3 bases are TGTGCCAGCAGCCAAATCGGACTAGCGGGATCGGAGCAGTTCTTC.

The chain couples TRBV19 to TRBJ1-1, with D unresolved. The CDR3 is 12 residues long. Germline values: CDR1 LNHDA, CDR2 SQIVND (reference sequence). The V and J ends lost 7 bases and 8 bases respectively, with 14 bases between them. The CDR3 is CASMARVTEAFF. CDR3 DNA: TGTGCCAGTATGGCGCGGGTCACCGAAGCTTTCTTT. Supplemented by reference TRBV19 and TRBJ1-1, the full variable domain reads DGGITQSPKYLFRKEGQNVTLSCEQNLNHDAMYWYRQDPGQGLRLIYYSQIVNDFQKGDIAEGYSVSREKKESFPLTVTSAQKNPTAFYLCASMARVTEAFFGQGTRLTVV.